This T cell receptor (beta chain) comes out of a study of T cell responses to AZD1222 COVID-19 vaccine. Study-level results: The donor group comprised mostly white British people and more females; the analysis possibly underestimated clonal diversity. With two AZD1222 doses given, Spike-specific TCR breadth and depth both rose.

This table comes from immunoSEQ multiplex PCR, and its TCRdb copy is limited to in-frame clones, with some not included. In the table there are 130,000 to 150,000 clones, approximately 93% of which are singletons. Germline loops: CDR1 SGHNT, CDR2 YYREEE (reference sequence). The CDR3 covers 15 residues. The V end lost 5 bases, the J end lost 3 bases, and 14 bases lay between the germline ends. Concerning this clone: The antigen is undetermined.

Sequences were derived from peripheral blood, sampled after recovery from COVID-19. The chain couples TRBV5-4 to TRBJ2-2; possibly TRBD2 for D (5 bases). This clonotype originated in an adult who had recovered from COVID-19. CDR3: CASRPGSNYTGELFF. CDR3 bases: TGTGCCAGCAGGCCGGGATCCAACTACACCGGGGAGCTGTTTTTT. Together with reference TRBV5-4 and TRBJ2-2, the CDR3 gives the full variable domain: ETGVTQSPTHLIKTRGQQVTLRCSSQSGHNTVSWYQQALGQGPQFIFQYYREEENGRGNFPPRFSGLQFPNYSSELNVNALELDDSALYLCASRPGSNYTGELFFGEGSRLTVL.